These 28 T cell receptor beta chains were all obtained from the same sample, sequenced in a study of blood T cell repertoires in COVID-19. This table comes from immunoSEQ multiplex PCR, and its TCRdb copy is limited to in-frame clones, with some not included. The repertoire has 300,000 to 400,000 clones, approximately 87% of them found once; the top ten carry approximately 1%. The specimen was PBMCs or T cells enriched from blood (not recorded which). These receptors were taken from a woman aged 25-40 years with acute COVID-19.

The chain combines TRBV12-3 or TRBV12-4 with TRBJ1-2, with 9 positions matching TRBD1. This CDR3 has 13 amino acids. J gave up 4 bases and V 11 bases, and 8 bases lay outside the gene matches. This CDR3 reads CASDRGSGYGYTF. The CDR3 coding sequence is TGTGCCTCCGACAGGGGGTCCGGCTATGGCTACACCTTC.

The chain is built from TRBV5-1 and TRBJ1-2, with 8 bases that match TRBD1. The CDR3 sequence is 13 residues long. V lost 4 bases to trimming and J lost 8 bases; unmatched junction nucleotides: 7. Germline V gene lookup returns CDR1 SGHRS and CDR2 YFSETQ. The DNA of the CDR3 is TGCGCCAGCAGCGTGCAGGGGGCGCGGGGCTACACCTTC. It encodes CASSVQGARGYTF.

The V gene is TRBV6-4, the J gene TRBJ2-3; 8 nucleotides align to TRBD1. The J segment lost 5 bases and the V segment lost 5 bases, leaving 6 bases of the junction unmatched. This CDR3 is built from 14 residues. Germline CDR1 is MRHNA and CDR2 is SNTAGT. CDR3 DNA sequence: TGTGCCAGCAGTAGGACAGGGAGATTAGATACGCAGTATTTT. This translates into CASSRTGRLDTQYF.

This clone was seen a few times. The chain recombines TRBV5-1 with TRBJ2-7, with 10 bases lining up with TRBD2. Germline values: CDR1 SGHRS, CDR2 YFSETQ. The trim removed 5 bases at V and 5 bases at J, leaving 10 bases unmatched. There are 15 residues in the CDR3. The CDR3 bases are TGCGCCAGCAGACATAGCGGGGGGCGAAACCACGAGCAGTACTTC. Amino acid sequence: CASRHSGGRNHEQYF. The full variable domain, its missing parts supplied by reference TRBV5-1 and TRBJ2-7, is KAGVTQTPRYLIKTRGQQVTLSCSPISGHRSVSWYQQTPGQGLQFLFEYFSETQRNKGNFPGRFSGRQFSNSRSEMNVSTLELGDSALYLCASRHSGGRNHEQYFGPGTRLTVT.

The chain has TRBV3-1 (or the pseudogene TRBV3-2) and TRBJ1-5; D possibly corresponds to TRBD1 (5 bases). Trimming left V 1 base short and J 2 bases short, with 12 bases between. Germline V gives CDR1 LGHDT, CDR2 YNNKEL (reference sequence). There are 16 residues in the CDR3. The CDR3 loop reads CASSQVQQVCNQPQHF. CDR3 coding DNA: TGTGCCAGCAGCCAAGTACAACAGGTTTGCAATCAGCCCCAGCATTTT.

V usage is TRBV27 and J usage is TRBJ1-4; D is unresolved. This CDR3 is built from 13 residues. CDR1 and CDR2 from the germline V gene are MNHEY and SMNVEV (reference sequence). V gave up 5 bases and J gave up 7 bases, with 11 bases separating them. CDR3 DNA: TGTGCCAGCAGTGTGGGGAGGCGTGAAAAACTGTTTTTT. Amino acid sequence: CASSVGRREKLFF.

The chain carries TRBV19 and TRBJ2-7; a weak D match, TRBD1 (6 bases). Germline values: CDR1 LNHDA, CDR2 SQIVND (reference sequence). The CDR3 spans 16 residues. Trimming took off 3 bases at V and 2 bases at J, with 17 bases between the two ends. CDR3 in amino acids: CASSIRVSNRAYEQYF. The CDR3 coding sequence is TGTGCCAGTAGTATTCGGGTCTCGAACAGGGCCTACGAGCAGTACTTC.

This clone occurred once. This CDR3 is also generated by other DNA sequences in the sample. This rearrangement joins TRBV14 to TRBJ2-7, with D possibly TRBD1 on 6 matching bases. Trimming took 4 bases from V and 2 from J, leaving 9 bases between them. The CDR3 loop spans 13 amino acids. Germline loops: CDR1 SGHDN, CDR2 FVKESK. In nucleotides, the CDR3 is TGTGCCAGCAGCCCGACAGGTACCTACGAGCAGTACTTC. It yields the protein CASSPTGTYEQYF. The full variable domain, in which reference TRBV14 and TRBJ2-7 provide the parts outside the CDR3, is EAGVTQFPSHSVIEKGQTVTLRCDPISGHDNLYWYRRVMGKEIKFLLHFVKESKQDESGMPNNRFLAERTGGTYSTLKVQPAELEDSGVYFCASSPTGTYEQYFGPGTRLTVT.

This chain connects TRBV2 to TRBJ1-1, with TRBD1 matching 10 bases. Germline V gene sequence: CDR1 SNHLY, CDR2 FYNNEI. Trimming removed 11 bases from V and 1 base from J; junction bases left unmatched: 16. The CDR3 is made up of 17 amino acids. CDR3 sequence (DNA): TGTGCCTCCGCACCCGGGACAGGGGCTAGTGGGAACACTGAAGCTTTCTTT. Encoded protein: CASAPGTGASGNTEAFF.

The rearrangement joins TRBV7-9 to TRBJ2-3; D is ambiguous. Germline V gene lookup returns CDR1 SEHNR and CDR2 FQNEAQ (reference sequence). CDR3 length: 12 residues. V was cut by 5 bases and J by 2 bases, with 5 bases left in between. The CDR3 nucleotides are TGTGCCAGCAGCATCAACACAGATACGCAGTATTTT. Its protein is CASSINTDTQYF.

The chain joins TRBV2 to TRBJ1-6, with 9 bases aligning to TRBD1. The ends lost 6 bases at V and 7 bases at J; junction bases unmatched: 4. This CDR3 has 14 residues. Germline V gene data show CDR1 as SNHLY and CDR2 as FYNNEI. CDR3 residues: CASRRGQGNSPLHF. In DNA form, the CDR3 reads TGTGCCAGCAGGAGGGGACAGGGAAATTCACCCCTCCACTTT.

The chain recombines TRBV7-3 with TRBJ2-3; 13 positions match TRBD2. This CDR3 has 17 amino acids. J gave up 9 bases and V 5 bases, and 14 bases lay outside the gene matches. Germline loops: CDR1 SGHTA, CDR2 FQGTGA. In nucleotides, the CDR3 is TGTGCCAGCAGCGCAGCCGGGTTGGGACTAGCGGGGTTCACGCAGTATTTT. Residues: CASSAAGLGLAGFTQYF.

The CDR3 here is CASSQTGWTQYF. CDR3 nucleotides: TGTGCCAGTAGCCAGACAGGGTGGACCCAGTACTTC. This sequence joins TRBV19 and TRBJ2-5; 7 positions agree with TRBD1. The CDR3 is 12 amino acids. Germline trimming cut 6 bases from V and 7 bases from J; bases unmatched to any gene: 5. Germline loops: CDR1 LNHDA, CDR2 SQIVND (reference sequence).

This clone was recorded once. The chain has TRBV27 and TRBJ2-3; the match to TRBD1 covers 9 bases. Per the germline V gene, CDR1 is MNHEY and CDR2 is SMNVEV (reference sequence). V lost 8 bases and J lost 4; bases outside the gene matches: 7. The CDR3 sequence is 14 residues long. CDR3 in DNA: TGTGCCAGCGGCCGGGACAGGGTGTCAGATACGCAGTATTTT. It specifies CASGRDRVSDTQYF.

This clone was detected once. The identical CDR3 is also encoded by other nucleotide sequences in the sample. The chain links TRBV18 to TRBJ1-1; tentatively, D is TRBD1 (6 bases). V was trimmed by 3 bases and J by 5 bases, leaving 16 bases between them. Germline assignment: CDR1 KGHSH and CDR2 LQKENI. The CDR3 has 15 residues. In DNA form, the CDR3 reads TGTGCCAGCTCACCCCTGGGTGGGCAGGGGACTGAAGCTTTCTTT. Translation: CASSPLGGQGTEAFF. The entire variable domain, with the rest obtained from reference TRBV18 and TRBJ1-1, is as follows: NAGVMQNPRHLVRRRGQEARLRCSPMKGHSHVYWYRQLPEEGLKFMVYLQKENIIDESGMPKERFSAEFPKEGPSILRIQQVVRGDSAAYFCASSPLGGQGTEAFFGQGTRLTVV.

The chain recombines TRBV20-1 with TRBJ1-1, with D maybe TRBD1 (6 bases). This CDR3 has 14 amino acids. The V and J ends lost 3 bases and 1 base respectively, with 12 bases between them. Germline CDR1 and CDR2: DFQATT and SNEGSKA (reference sequence). CDR3 coding DNA: TGCAGTGCTAGTACTGACAGGCAGAACACTGAAGCTTTCTTT. Translated: CSASTDRQNTEAFF.

The chain carries TRBV30 and TRBJ2-7; D is perhaps TRBD1 (6 bases). CDR1 is GTSNPN, CDR2 SVGIG, per germline (reference sequence). This CDR3 is built from 13 residues. V shed 6 bases and J shed 1 base, with 13 bases lying between them. CDR3 residues: CACEPGHSYEQYF. In DNA form, the CDR3 reads TGTGCCTGCGAACCGGGACATTCCTACGAGCAGTACTTC.

Turning to this clone: A much larger clone sits a single nucleotide away, making a read error possible. The chain employs TRBV2 and TRBJ2-3; D is undetermined. With 4 bases removed from V and 3 bases from J, the gap between germline ends came to 2 bases. CDR3 length equals 11 residues. The germline gives CDR1 SNHLY, CDR2 FYNNEI. The CDR3 DNA reads TGTGCCAGCAGTGTAACAGATACGCAGTATTTT. This encodes CASSVTDTQYF.

V and J are TRBV19 and TRBJ2-1; D ambiguous. The CDR3 is made up of 13 amino acids. Trimming took 0 bases from V and 3 from J, leaving 3 bases between them. Germline-derived CDR1 and CDR2 are LNHDA and SQIVND (reference sequence). CDR3 in amino acids: CASSIDYYNEQFF. In DNA, the CDR3 is TGTGCCAGTAGTATAGATTACTACAATGAGCAGTTCTTC.

This rearrangement joins TRBV5-5 to TRBJ2-1; 8 bases agree with TRBD1. CDR3 length equals 15 residues. V lost 4 bases, J lost 3 bases, and 6 bases stayed unmatched. Germline CDR1 SGHKS, CDR2 YYEKEE (reference sequence). The CDR3 DNA sequence: TGTGCCAGCAGCCAGGACAGGGCAGTCTACAATGAGCAGTTCTTC. Protein sequence: CASSQDRAVYNEQFF.

The V and J genes are TRBV11-1 and TRBJ1-1, with a tentative D call TRBD1 (5 bases). The germline V and J ends were trimmed by 4 bases and 7 bases, with 19 bases remaining between them. The germline gives CDR1 SGHAT, CDR2 FQDESV (reference sequence). The CDR3 totals 15 residues. This CDR3 is CASSSSVEGQGEAFF. The CDR3 DNA sequence: TGTGCCAGCAGCTCATCTGTGGAGGGGCAGGGTGAAGCTTTCTTT.

A note on this clone: Other DNA variants within this sample encode the same CDR3. The chain combines TRBV3-1 (or the pseudogene TRBV3-2) with TRBJ2-1, with 14 bases aligning to TRBD2. Germline loops: CDR1 LGHDT, CDR2 YNNKEL (reference sequence). The CDR3 is 15 amino acids. The ends lost 4 bases at V and 8 bases at J; junction bases unmatched: 4. CDR3 nucleotide sequence: TGTGCCAGCAGCCCGGGACTAGCGGGGGCGTATGAGCAGTTCTTC. It specifies CASSPGLAGAYEQFF.

The genes are TRBV14 and TRBJ1-3; the D is unclear. Trimming pared 1 base from V and 4 bases from J, leaving 14 bases between. Germline loops: CDR1 SGHDN, CDR2 FVKESK. The CDR3 has 16 residues. The CDR3 nucleotides read TGTGCCAGCAGCCAAGTGAACAGATGGAGGGGAAACACCATATATTTT. Amino acids: CASSQVNRWRGNTIYF. The variable domain in full, completed from reference TRBV14 and TRBJ1-3, reads EAGVTQFPSHSVIEKGQTVTLRCDPISGHDNLYWYRRVMGKEIKFLLHFVKESKQDESGMPNNRFLAERTGGTYSTLKVQPAELEDSGVYFCASSQVNRWRGNTIYFGEGSWLTVV.

This clone was counted a few times. The chain recombines TRBV10-3 with TRBJ1-3; 7 nucleotides agree with TRBD1. The CDR3 length is 14 residues. Germline loops: CDR1 ENHRY, CDR2 SYGVKD. Trimming at V came to 6 bases and at J to 2 bases, leaving 4 bases not matched to a gene. Here the CDR3 reads CAIREGQPGNTIYF. DNA of the CDR3: TGTGCCATCAGGGAGGGACAGCCTGGAAACACCATATATTTT.

J is TRBJ2-2 and V is TRBV5-5; TRBD1 aligns across 8 bases. J gave up 6 bases and V 4 bases, and 14 bases lay outside the gene matches. CDR1 and CDR2 (germline): SGHKS, YYEKEE (reference sequence). There are 17 residues in the CDR3. The chain's CDR3 is CASSRTDRVGFSGELFF. CDR3 DNA: TGTGCCAGCAGCCGAACGGACAGGGTGGGTTTTTCCGGGGAGCTGTTTTTT.

The chain is built from TRBV28 and TRBJ1-4, with 11 positions matching TRBD1. CDR1 MDHEN and CDR2 SYDVKM come from the germline V gene. This CDR3 spans 15 amino acids. Trimming removed 4 bases from V and 8 bases from J; junction bases left unmatched: 6. CDR3 coding DNA: TGTGCCAGCAGTTCGGACAGGGGGCGTAAGGAAAAACTGTTTTTT. Its translation: CASSSDRGRKEKLFF.

A single count supports this clone. The chain carries TRBV19 and TRBJ1-1; a possible D gene is TRBD1 (5 bases). Germline V lookup: CDR1 LNHDA, CDR2 SQIVND (reference sequence). Trimming removed 0 bases at V and 8 bases at J, with 10 bases between. The CDR3 consists of 13 residues. CDR3 loop: CASSIDRDQEAFF. The DNA for the CDR3 is TGTGCCAGTAGTATAGACAGGGATCAGGAAGCTTTCTTT.

This chain joins TRBV10-2 and TRBJ2-3, with TRBD1 identical over 9 bases. The germline gives CDR1 WSHSY, CDR2 SAAADI. V lost 7 bases and J lost 2; bases outside the gene matches: 4. This CDR3 is built from 14 residues. DNA of the CDR3: TGCGCCAGCATAGGGACAGGGTCCACAGATACGCAGTATTTT. Translating gives CASIGTGSTDTQYF.